This TCR beta chain came from a study of blood T cell repertoires in COVID-19. Study-wide context: Acute and convalescent COVID-19 samples came from the United States, Italy and Spain. From T cells, B-cell-depleted T cells, or PBMCs came the material, which was cDNA or gDNA.

Per the original data handling: Scientists estimated how many nucleated cells there were by amplifying reference gene primers. Sequenced by immunoSEQ multiplex PCR; TCRdb stores in-frame clones only, minus some. D and trimming were read from the DNA, whereas the V and J calls and clone size are those reported in that table. Of 89,000 or so clones in the sample, around 96% are singletons; the top ten hold around 4.2%. The sample taken for sequencing was peripheral blood. This TCR was sampled from a human donor with active COVID-19. The donor label of this sample is uncertain.

The CDR3 DNA is TGTGCCAGCAGGCTCCTTGGACAGCTTTACAATGAGCAGTTCTTC. Its protein product is CASRLLGQLYNEQFF. The chain uses TRBV28 and TRBJ2-1; the D gene is possibly TRBD1 (6 bases). The CDR3 is made up of 15 amino acids. Trimming shortened V by 6 bases and J by 4 bases, and 16 bases separated the two germline ends. Germline V CDR1 and CDR2: MDHEN, SYDVKM.